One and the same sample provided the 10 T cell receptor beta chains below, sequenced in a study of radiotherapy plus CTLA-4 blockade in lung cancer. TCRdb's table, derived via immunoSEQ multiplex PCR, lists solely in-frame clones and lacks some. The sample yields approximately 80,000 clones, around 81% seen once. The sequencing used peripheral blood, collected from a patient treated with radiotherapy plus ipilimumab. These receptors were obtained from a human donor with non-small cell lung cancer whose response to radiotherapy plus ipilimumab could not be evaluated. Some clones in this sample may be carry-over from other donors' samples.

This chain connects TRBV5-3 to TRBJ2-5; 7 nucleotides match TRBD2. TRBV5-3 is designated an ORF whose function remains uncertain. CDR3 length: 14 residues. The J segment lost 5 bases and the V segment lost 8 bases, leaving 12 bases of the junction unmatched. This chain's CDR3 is CASSLGREGETQYF. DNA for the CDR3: TGTGCCAGCAGCCTGGGCAGGGAGGGCGAGACCCAGTACTTC.

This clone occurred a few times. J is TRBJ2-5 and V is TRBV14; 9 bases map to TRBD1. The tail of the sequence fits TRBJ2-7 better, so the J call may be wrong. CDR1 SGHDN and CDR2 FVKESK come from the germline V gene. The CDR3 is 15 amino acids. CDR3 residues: CASSQLRGQGGEQYF. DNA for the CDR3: TGTGCCAGCAGCCAACTCCGGGGACAGGGAGGCGAGCAGTACTTC.

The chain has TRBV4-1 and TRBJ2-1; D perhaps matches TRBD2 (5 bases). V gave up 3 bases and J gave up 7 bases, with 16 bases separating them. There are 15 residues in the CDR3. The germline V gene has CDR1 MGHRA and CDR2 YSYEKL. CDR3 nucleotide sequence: TGCGCCAGCAGCCATAGACTACCCACCATGAATGAGCAGTTCTTC. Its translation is CASSHRLPTMNEQFF.

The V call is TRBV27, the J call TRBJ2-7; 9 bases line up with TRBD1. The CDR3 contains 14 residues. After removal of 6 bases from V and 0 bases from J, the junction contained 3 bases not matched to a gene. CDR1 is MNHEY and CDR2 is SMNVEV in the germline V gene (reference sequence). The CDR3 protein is CASSRDRVSYEQYF. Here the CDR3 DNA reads TGTGCCAGCAGCCGGGACAGGGTCTCCTACGAGCAGTACTTC.

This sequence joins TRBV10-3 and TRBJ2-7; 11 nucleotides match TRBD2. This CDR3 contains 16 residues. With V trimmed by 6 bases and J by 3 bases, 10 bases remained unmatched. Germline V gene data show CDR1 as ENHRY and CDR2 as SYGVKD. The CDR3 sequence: CAISAPTSGVGYEQYF. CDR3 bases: TGTGCCATCAGCGCCCCGACTAGCGGGGTGGGCTACGAGCAGTACTTC.

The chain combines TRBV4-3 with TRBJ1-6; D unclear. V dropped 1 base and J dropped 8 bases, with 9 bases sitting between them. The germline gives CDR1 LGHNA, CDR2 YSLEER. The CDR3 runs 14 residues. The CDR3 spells CASSQGVVYSPLHF. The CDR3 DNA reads TGCGCCAGCAGCCAAGGTGTAGTTTATTCACCCCTCCACTTT.

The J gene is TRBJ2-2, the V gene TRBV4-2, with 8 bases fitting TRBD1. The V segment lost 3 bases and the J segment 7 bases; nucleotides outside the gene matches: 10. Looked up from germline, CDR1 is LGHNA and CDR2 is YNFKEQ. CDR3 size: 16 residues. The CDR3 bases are TGTGCCAGCAGCCAGGGGACAGGTGCTCTATACGGGGAGCTGTTTTTT. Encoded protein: CASSQGTGALYGELFF.

For the CDR3, the DNA is TGTGCCAGCAGTTTACGGGGGGCTCTAGCGGGAGCACAACCCCGCTACGAGCAGTACTTC. Protein sequence: CASSLRGALAGAQPRYEQYF. The chain couples TRBV27 to TRBJ2-7, with 10 bases that match TRBD2. The V gene end was trimmed by 2 bases and the J gene end by 3 bases; junction bases not matched to a gene: 19. Germline V gene sequence: CDR1 MNHEY, CDR2 SMNVEV (reference sequence). This CDR3 is 20 amino acids long.

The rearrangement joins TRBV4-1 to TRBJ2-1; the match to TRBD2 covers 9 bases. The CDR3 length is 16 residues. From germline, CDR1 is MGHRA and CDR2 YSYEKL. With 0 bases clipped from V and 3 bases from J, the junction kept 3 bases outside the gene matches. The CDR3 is CASSQDSSGSYNEQFF. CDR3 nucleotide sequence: TGCGCCAGCAGCCAAGATAGTAGCGGGAGCTACAATGAGCAGTTCTTC.

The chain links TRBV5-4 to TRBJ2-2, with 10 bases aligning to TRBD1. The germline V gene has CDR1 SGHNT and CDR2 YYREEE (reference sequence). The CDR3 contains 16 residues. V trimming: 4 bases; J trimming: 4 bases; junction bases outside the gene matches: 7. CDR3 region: CASSPGQGGFTGELFF. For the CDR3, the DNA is TGTGCCAGCAGCCCCGGACAGGGGGGGTTCACCGGGGAGCTGTTTTTT.